The T cell receptor beta chain under discussion was sequenced for a study of shared clonotypes between healthy human individuals. The wider study: Two female and three male donors aged 18 to 49 were enrolled. Findings and caveats of the study: When compared with the clonotypes that were shared by all four sorted-subset donors, the non-shared clonotypes turned out to have lower generation probabilities. Among a handful of donors, 4.5% to 5.5% of naive CD4 clonotypes were found in common. In this cohort, only blood was sampled, and tissue repertoires likely differ.

Produced via immunoSEQ multiplex PCR; TCRdb's table is partial and in-frame only. In the table there are around 580,000 clones, roughly 98% of which are singletons. This clone has only one observation. No antigen is known for it. This CDR3 comprises 14 residues. Trimming cost V 4 bases and J 2 bases, with 11 bases left between them. CDR1 is WSHSY and CDR2 is SAAADI in the germline V gene. CD45RO-negative, CCR7-positively selected cells formed the naive CD8 fraction, excluding terminally differentiated effector memory CD45RA+ cells. The chain carries TRBV10-2 and TRBJ2-5, with D possibly being TRBD1 (7 bases). This receptor was obtained from a man aged 30-40 years in good health. Material: naive CD8+ T cells sorted from blood. This CDR3 is CASSGRGLQETQYF. The CDR3 nucleotides are TGCGCCAGCAGTGGGAGGGGGCTGCAAGAGACCCAGTACTTC.